These 24 T cell receptor beta chains came from one sample sequenced in a study of early T cells in non-severe SARS-CoV-2 infection. A single record per CDR3 protein comes from TCRdb applying MiXCR to the 5' RACE reads. Of fewer than 85,000 distinct CDR3 sequences in the sample, around 15% are singletons; the top ten hold roughly 4.3%. Sequences were derived from whole blood, sampled at baseline. The source of these receptors is an adult who was a healthcare worker with PCR-confirmed SARS-CoV-2 infection or an uninfected control (not recorded which).

The chain carries TRBV5-4 and TRBJ2-1, with D maybe TRBD2 (5 bases). CDR3 length equals 15 residues. The V end lost 0 bases, the J end lost 3 bases, and 10 bases lay between the germline ends. The germline V gene has CDR1 SGHNT and CDR2 YYREEE (reference sequence). The chain's CDR3 is CASSLVLANYNEQFF. The CDR3 DNA reads as TGTGCCAGCAGCTTGGTGCTAGCCAACTACAATGAGCAGTTCTTC. Full variable domain (outside the CDR3, taken from reference TRBV5-4 and TRBJ2-1): ETGVTQSPTHLIKTRGQQVTLRCSSQSGHNTVSWYQQALGQGPQFIFQYYREEENGRGNFPPRFSGLQFPNYSSELNVNALELDDSALYLCASSLVLANYNEQFFGPGTRLTVL.

This clonotype was counted only a few times. In DNA form, the CDR3 reads TGTGCCAGCAGTTCCTGGGCCTCCTACGAGCAGTACTTC. Residues: CASSSWASYEQYF. The genes are TRBV28 and TRBJ2-7; D is unclear. CDR3 length: 13 amino acids. Germline values: CDR1 MDHEN, CDR2 SYDVKM. The ends were cut back, 4 bases at V and 0 bases at J, with 7 bases in the middle.

This clonotype appeared a few times. The chain joins TRBV19 to TRBJ2-7; the D call may be TRBD1 or TRBD2 (5 bases each). The germline V gene has CDR1 LNHDA and CDR2 SQIVND (reference sequence). CDR3 length: 16 amino acids. Trimming took 3 bases from V and 2 from J, leaving 17 bases between them. The CDR3 DNA sequence: TGTGCCAGTAGTATTAAGGGGCGTGGGGGTACCTACGAGCAGTACTTC. This sequence encodes CASSIKGRGGTYEQYF.

This chain links TRBV9 with TRBJ2-1; maybe TRBD1 (6 bases). The CDR3 is 15 amino acids. V lost 3 bases and J 6 bases, leaving 16 bases between the germline ends. Germline CDR1 SGDLS, CDR2 YYNGEE. The CDR3 here is CASSAPSMGANEQFF. For the CDR3, the DNA is TGTGCCAGCAGCGCCCCGAGCATGGGGGCCAATGAGCAGTTCTTC.

The chain links TRBV18 to TRBJ1-1; TRBD1 is a possible D gene (6 bases). V dropped 1 base and J dropped 3 bases, with 15 bases sitting between them. Germline V gene lookup returns CDR1 KGHSH and CDR2 LQKENI. This CDR3 comprises 16 residues. CDR3 sequence (DNA): TGTGCCAGCTCACCACAAGGACAGAGCTTGCACACTGAAGCTTTCTTT. This sequence encodes CASSPQGQSLHTEAFF. The whole variable domain, filled in from reference TRBV18 and TRBJ1-1, reads NAGVMQNPRHLVRRRGQEARLRCSPMKGHSHVYWYRQLPEEGLKFMVYLQKENIIDESGMPKERFSAEFPKEGPSILRIQQVVRGDSAAYFCASSPQGQSLHTEAFFGQGTRLTVV.

V gene TRBV28 combines with J gene TRBJ2-3; D remains unclear. CDR1 and CDR2 from the germline V gene are MDHEN and SYDVKM. Trimming took off 9 bases at V and 2 bases at J, with 12 bases between the two ends. CDR3 length: 13 residues. CDR3: CASNTRPTDTQYF. In DNA, the CDR3 is TGTGCCAGTAATACCAGACCCACAGATACGCAGTATTTT.

This clonotype came up a few times. The V call is TRBV28, the J call TRBJ2-5; a weak D match, TRBD2 (6 bases). In germline, CDR1 is MDHEN, CDR2 SYDVKM. The V end was cut by 3 bases, the J end by 1 base, with 12 bases between. CDR3 length: 15 residues. CDR3 DNA sequence: TGTGCCAGCAGTTTGTCACGCGGGATCCAAGAGACCCAGTACTTC. This codes for CASSLSRGIQETQYF.

This clonotype has a count of ten or more. The chain carries TRBV6-2 or TRBV6-3 and TRBJ1-1; D is perhaps TRBD1 (6 bases). This CDR3 has 15 residues. Germline V lookup: CDR1 MNHEY, CDR2 SVGEGT. The V end lost 6 bases, the J end lost 0 bases, and 14 bases lay between the germline ends. The CDR3 protein is CASSLGHSMNTEAFF. The CDR3 coding sequence is TGTGCCAGCAGCCTGGGACACAGCATGAACACTGAAGCTTTCTTT.

As to this clonotype: Possible read error: a much larger clone is one base away. CDR3 region: CSVEGGRRLNEQFF. For the CDR3, the DNA is TGCAGCGTTGAAGGGGGACGCCGGCTCAATGAGCAGTTCTTC. J is TRBJ2-1 and V is TRBV29-1, with D perhaps TRBD1 or TRBD2 (5 bases each). The CDR3 has 14 amino acids. V lost 1 base and J lost 6, with 13 bases in between. The V gene's germline CDR1 is SQVTM and CDR2 ANQGSEA.

This chain links TRBV5-4 with TRBJ2-1, with D unclear. The germline V and J ends were trimmed by 4 bases and 0 bases, with 11 bases remaining between them. From germline, CDR1 is SGHNT and CDR2 YYREEE (reference sequence). This CDR3 comprises 15 residues. CDR3 in amino acids: CASSRKTSSYNEQFF. In nucleotides, the CDR3 is TGTGCCAGCAGCCGGAAGACGAGCTCCTACAATGAGCAGTTCTTC.

The rearrangement links TRBV28 to TRBJ1-1; tentative D call: TRBD1 (6 bases). V lost 7 bases and J 0 bases, leaving 12 bases between the germline ends. This CDR3 contains 14 residues. Germline V gene data show CDR1 as MDHEN and CDR2 as SYDVKM. DNA of the CDR3: TGTGCCAGCACCTCGGGGGCGATGAACACTGAAGCTTTCTTT. Translation: CASTSGAMNTEAFF. Supplemented by reference TRBV28 and TRBJ1-1, the full variable domain reads DVKVTQSSRYLVKRTGEKVFLECVQDMDHENMFWYRQDPGLGLRLIYFSYDVKMKEKGDIPEGYSVSREKKERFSLILESASTNQTSMYLCASTSGAMNTEAFFGQGTRLTVV.

This clonotype was observed a handful of times. This chain connects TRBV5-4 to TRBJ1-2; D call uncertain. Germline-derived CDR1 and CDR2 are SGHNT and YYREEE (reference sequence). The CDR3 has 14 amino acids. V shed 4 bases and J shed 0 bases, with 10 bases lying between them. CDR3 amino acids: CASSPPSSNYGYTF. The CDR3 DNA sequence: TGTGCCAGCAGCCCCCCCAGTTCTAACTATGGCTACACCTTC.

This chain joins TRBV7-9 and TRBJ1-1; TRBD1 matches at 7 bases. The J segment lost 10 bases and the V segment lost 5 bases, leaving 13 bases of the junction unmatched. The CDR3 runs to 14 residues. The V gene's germline CDR1 is SEHNR and CDR2 FQNEAQ (reference sequence). As DNA, the CDR3 is TGTGCCAGCAGCCCTCAGGGGGACAGCGTTAGAGCTTTCTTT. Protein: CASSPQGDSVRAFF.

This sequence joins TRBV20-1 and TRBJ2-5, with D possibly matching TRBD1 (6 bases). Germline V gene data show CDR1 as DFQATT and CDR2 as SNEGSKA (reference sequence). Trimming left V 6 bases short and J 0 bases short, with 14 bases between. This CDR3 contains 14 residues. The CDR3 here is CSAQQDSNQETQYF. The CDR3 bases are TGCAGTGCCCAACAGGACAGTAACCAAGAGACCCAGTACTTC.

This clonotype appeared a few times. The V call is TRBV28, the J call TRBJ2-1, with 7 bases identical to TRBD1. CDR3 length equals 15 residues. The V segment lost 8 bases and the J segment 4 bases; nucleotides outside the gene matches: 11. Per the germline V gene, CDR1 is MDHEN and CDR2 is SYDVKM. CDR3 in amino acids: CASSSGGLRYNEQFF. CDR3 DNA sequence: TGTGCCAGCTCATCAGGGGGATTGAGGTACAATGAGCAGTTCTTC.

There are many counts of this clonotype. The V and J genes are TRBV6-6 and TRBJ2-2; D uncertain. The CDR3 loop spans 13 amino acids. The V gene's germline CDR1 is MNHNY and CDR2 SVGAGI (reference sequence). The ends were cut back, 5 bases at V and 5 bases at J, with 9 bases in the middle. In DNA, the CDR3 is TGTGCCAGCAGTCGGACGGAGACCGGGGAGCTGTTTTTT. Protein sequence: CASSRTETGELFF.

This clonotype was seen more than once but under ten times. CDR3 region: CASSPRLAGGPRADTQYF. The CDR3 DNA sequence: TGTGCCAGCAGTCCCCGGCTAGCGGGAGGGCCCCGAGCAGATACGCAGTATTTT. The chain has TRBV6-2 or TRBV6-3 and TRBJ2-3, with 12 bases aligning to TRBD2. After removal of 5 bases from V and 4 bases from J, the junction contained 13 bases not matched to a gene. There are 18 residues in the CDR3. In germline, CDR1 is MNHEY, CDR2 SVGEGT.

This clonotype was detected many times. The chain combines TRBV4-2 with TRBJ2-7; 12 nucleotides match TRBD2. This CDR3 is 17 amino acids long. V lost 0 bases to trimming and J lost 2 bases; unmatched junction nucleotides: 5. The V gene's germline CDR1 is LGHNA and CDR2 YNFKEQ. For the CDR3, the DNA is TGTGCCAGCAGCCAAGACCCGACTAGCGGGAGCCCCTACGAGCAGTACTTC. This sequence encodes CASSQDPTSGSPYEQYF.

Comments on this clonotype: The junction differs from germline at one of its ends, possibly a read error. The chain has TRBV11-2 and TRBJ2-3; possibly TRBD1 or TRBD2 for D (6 bases each). The CDR3 loop spans 11 amino acids. Looked up from germline, CDR1 is SGHAT and CDR2 is FQNNGV. Written as DNA, the CDR3 is TGTGCCAGCAGCTTCGGGCAAGGGGGGAATTTT. Its translation: CASSFGQGGNF.

The sample holds a few counts of this clonotype. The rearrangement links TRBV5-6 to TRBJ2-7; the D is unclear. Germline lookup yields CDR1 SGHDT and CDR2 YYEEEE. The CDR3 contains 15 residues. The V and J ends lost 1 base and 0 bases respectively, with 11 bases between them. In DNA, the CDR3 is TGTGCCAGCAGCTTGATAGGCGCAAGCTCCTACGAGCAGTACTTC. Its translation: CASSLIGASSYEQYF.

This clonotype was seen only a few times. The V and J genes are TRBV28 and TRBJ2-3; a weak D match, TRBD1 (6 bases). V was clipped by 7 bases and J by 5 bases, with 16 bases between them. The V gene's germline CDR1 is MDHEN and CDR2 SYDVKM. The CDR3 is 14 residues long. CDR3 DNA: TGTGCCAGCAAAAAGGGGACACCTGAAGATACGCAGTATTTT. As protein: CASKKGTPEDTQYF.

V and J are TRBV20-1 and TRBJ2-7; D is uncertain. Trimming shortened V by 3 bases and J by 0 bases, and 12 bases separated the two germline ends. Per the germline V gene, CDR1 is DFQATT and CDR2 is SNEGSKA (reference sequence). This CDR3 spans 14 amino acids. In DNA, the CDR3 is TGCAGTGCTAGGGTTATTGAAAGCTCCTACGAGCAGTACTTC. It translates to CSARVIESSYEQYF.

This clonotype was detected many times. This rearrangement joins TRBV2 to TRBJ2-4; the D call may be TRBD1 or TRBD2 (5 bases each). V lost 5 bases, J lost 10 bases, and 18 bases lay in between. Germline V gives CDR1 SNHLY, CDR2 FYNNEI. CDR3 size: 14 residues. The CDR3 sequence: CASSTGTRGGIQYF. CDR3 DNA sequence: TGTGCCAGCAGTACCGGGACCCGGGGTGGGATTCAGTACTTC. The full variable domain, in which reference TRBV2 and TRBJ2-4 provide the parts outside the CDR3, is EPEVTQTPSHQVTQMGQEVILRCVPISNHLYFYWYRQILGQKVEFLVSFYNNEISEKSEIFDDQFSVERPDGSNFTLKIRSTKLEDSAMYFCASSTGTRGGIQYFGAGTRLSVL.

V is TRBV18 and J is TRBJ1-1; D is uncertain. CDR1 is KGHSH and CDR2 is LQKENI in the germline V gene. The CDR3 totals 15 residues. The V gene lost 4 bases and the J gene lost 4 bases, with 16 bases spanning the gap. The CDR3 here is CASSLLGRAGTEAFF. For the CDR3, the DNA is TGTGCCAGCTCACTTTTGGGCCGAGCGGGCACTGAAGCTTTCTTT. The full variable domain, completed using reference TRBV18 and TRBJ1-1, is NAGVMQNPRHLVRRRGQEARLRCSPMKGHSHVYWYRQLPEEGLKFMVYLQKENIIDESGMPKERFSAEFPKEGPSILRIQQVVRGDSAAYFCASSLLGRAGTEAFFGQGTRLTVV.